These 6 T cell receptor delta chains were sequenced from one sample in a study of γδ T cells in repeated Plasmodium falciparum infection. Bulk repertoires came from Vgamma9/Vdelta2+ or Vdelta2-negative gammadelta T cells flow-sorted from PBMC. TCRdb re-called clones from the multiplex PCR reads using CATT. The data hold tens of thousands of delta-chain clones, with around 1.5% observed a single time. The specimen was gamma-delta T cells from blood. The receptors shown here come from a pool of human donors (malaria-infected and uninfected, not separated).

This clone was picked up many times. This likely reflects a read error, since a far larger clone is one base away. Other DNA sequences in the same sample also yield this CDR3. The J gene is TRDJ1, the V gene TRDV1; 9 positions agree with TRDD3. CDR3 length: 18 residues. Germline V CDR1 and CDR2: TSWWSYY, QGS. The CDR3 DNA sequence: TGTGCTCTCGGGGGGAGAGGGTGGGGGATAACAAACACCGATAAACTCATCTTT. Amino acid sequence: CALGGRGWGITNTDKLIF.

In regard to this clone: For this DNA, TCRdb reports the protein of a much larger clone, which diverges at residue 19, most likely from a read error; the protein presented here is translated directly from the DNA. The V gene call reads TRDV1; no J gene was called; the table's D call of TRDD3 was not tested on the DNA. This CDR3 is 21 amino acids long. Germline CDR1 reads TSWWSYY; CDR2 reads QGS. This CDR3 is CALGERPQKRDYALSTDKHIF. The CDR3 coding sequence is TGTGCTCTTGGGGAACGTCCCCAGAAGCGGGATTATGCCCTTTCTACCGATAAACACATCTTT.

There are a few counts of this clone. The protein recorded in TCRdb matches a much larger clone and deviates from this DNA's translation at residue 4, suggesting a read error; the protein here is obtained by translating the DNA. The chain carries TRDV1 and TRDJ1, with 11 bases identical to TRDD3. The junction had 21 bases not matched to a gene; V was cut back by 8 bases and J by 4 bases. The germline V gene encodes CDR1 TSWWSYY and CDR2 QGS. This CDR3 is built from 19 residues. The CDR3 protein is CALRGFDNYVLGDIDKLIF. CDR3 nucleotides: TGTGCTCTTAGGGGATTCGATAACTACGTACTGGGGGATATCGATAAACTCATCTTT.

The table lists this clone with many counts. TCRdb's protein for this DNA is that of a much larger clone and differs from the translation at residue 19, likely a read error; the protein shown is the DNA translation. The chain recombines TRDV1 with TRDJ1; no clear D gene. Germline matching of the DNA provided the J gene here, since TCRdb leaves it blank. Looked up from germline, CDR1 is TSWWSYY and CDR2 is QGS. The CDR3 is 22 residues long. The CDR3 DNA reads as TGTGCTCTTGGGGAACCCGGTCCCTTTTGCCGTACGGTGGCCGGGTGCACCGATAGACTCATCTTT. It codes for CALGEPGPFCRTVAGCTDRLIF.

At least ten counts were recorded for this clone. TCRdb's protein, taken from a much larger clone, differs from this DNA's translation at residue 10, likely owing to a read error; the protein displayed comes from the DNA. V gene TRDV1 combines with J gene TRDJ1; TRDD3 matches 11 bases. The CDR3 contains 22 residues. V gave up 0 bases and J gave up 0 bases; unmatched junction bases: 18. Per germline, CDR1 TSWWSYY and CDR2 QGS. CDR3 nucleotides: TGTGCTCTTGGGGAACTAGTGACCTGGGGCACGTGGGGGATACGCGACACCGATAAACTCATCTTT. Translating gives CALGELVTWGTWGIRDTDKLIF.

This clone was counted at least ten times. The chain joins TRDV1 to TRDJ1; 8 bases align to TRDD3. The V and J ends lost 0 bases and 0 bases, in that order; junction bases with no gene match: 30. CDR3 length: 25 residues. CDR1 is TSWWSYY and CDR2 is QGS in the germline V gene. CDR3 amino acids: CALGELTLLGELPGYWGPYTDKLIF. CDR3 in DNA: TGTGCTCTTGGGGAACTAACCCTCCTGGGGGAGCTACCCGGGTACTGGGGGCCTTACACCGATAAACTCATCTTT.